These T cell receptor beta chains were read from a single sample in a study of blood T cell repertoires in COVID-19. This table comes from immunoSEQ multiplex PCR, and its TCRdb copy is limited to in-frame clones, with some not included. The table has 350,000 to 450,000 clones, 85% seen once. The specimen sequenced was peripheral blood. Receptors originate from a woman between 18 and 29 years old with acute or convalescent COVID-19. The CDR3 runs from the conserved cysteine through the conserved F or W. A D gene is named only where the DNA matches it firmly. A clone size is listed for some rows: how often the clone was seen (once, few, many), or a class if it is expanded.

j_gene	abundance	d_gene	v_gene	CDR3nt	CDR3aa
TRBJ2-7	.	TRBD1	TRBV27	TGTGCCAGCAGTTACGGGACAGGGACTGCCGAGCAGTACTTC	CASSYGTGTAEQYF
TRBJ1-5	.	TRBD1	TRBV5-8	TGTGCCAGCAAAACCGAGGCAGGGGGACGCTATAGCAATCAGCCCCAGCATTTT	CASKTEAGGRYSNQPQHF
TRBJ1-2	.	TRBD1	TRBV19	TGTGCCAGTAGTATAGATCTCGCGGACAGGGCGTACACCTTC	CASSIDLADRAYTF
TRBJ1-5	.	.	TRBV6-5	TGTGCCAGTTCCCAGGGCGATCAGCCCCAGCATTTT	CASSQGDQPQHF
TRBJ1-1	few	.	TRBV27	TGTGCCAGCAGTAACCCGACACTGAACACTGAAGCTTTCTTT	CASSNPTLNTEAFF
TRBJ1-1	.	.	TRBV25-1	TGTGCCAGCACCCAGGGGTTTACCACTGAAGCTTTCTTT	CASTQGFTTEAFF
TRBJ1-1	once	TRBD1	TRBV7-2	TGTGCCAGCAGCCAGGGACAGGGAATAACTGAAGCTTTCTTT	CASSQGQGITEAFF
TRBJ1-2	.	.	TRBV12-3/TRBV12-4	TGTGCCAGCAGTTTTTCCTTTTTC	CASSFSFF
TRBJ2-5	.	TRBD2	TRBV27	TGTGCCAGCAGTCTGGTCCCGTTAGCGGGAGCCTCCGTTGGGACCCAGTACTTC	CASSLVPLAGASVGTQYF
TRBJ1-6	.	TRBD1	TRBV7-9	TGTGCCAGCAGCCCGGCACAGGGGGCGGAGGATTCACCCCTCCACTTT	CASSPAQGAEDSPLHF
TRBJ1-2	once	.	TRBV4-1	TGCGCCAGCAGCCCTGTCGAGGGCACGGGCTATGGCTACACCTTC	CASSPVEGTGYGYTF
TRBJ2-7	.	.	TRBV6-5	TGTGCCAGCACTCAGGAGGGCTACGAGCAGTACTTC	CASTQEGYEQYF
TRBJ2-1	.	TRBD2	TRBV5-4	TGTGCCAGCAGCCTCGAGCGGGGTCCGTCGGATGAGCAGTTCTTC	CASSLERGPSDEQFF
TRBJ2-3	.	.	TRBV7-3	TGTGCCAGCAGCTCCGGACAGAGCACAGATACGCAGTATTTT	CASSSGQSTDTQYF
TRBJ1-5	.	.	TRBV5-6	TGTGCCAGCAGTTTTCAGGGGAGGGATCAGCCCCAGCATTTT	CASSFQGRDQPQHF
TRBJ1-1	.	TRBD1	TRBV10-3	TGTGCCATCAGTGAGAGGGAACGACAGGGGTGGATGAACACTGAAGCTTTCTTT	CAISERERQGWMNTEAFF
TRBJ1-1	.	TRBD1	TRBV11-2	TGTGCCAGCAGCTTAGACCGGACAGGGGCGGGCACTGAAGCTTTCTTT	CASSLDRTGAGTEAFF
TRBJ1-2	.	.	TRBV12-3/TRBV12-4	TGTGCCAGCAGTTTATCGGGAAACTATGGCTACACCTTC	CASSLSGNYGYTF
TRBJ1-2	.	.	TRBV6-5	TGTGCCAGCAGTTACTCGACCGGGTATGGCTACACCTTC	CASSYSTGYGYTF
TRBJ2-1	.	.	TRBV6-5	TGTGCCAGCACCAGGGGGGACTCCTACAATGAGCAGTTCTTC	CASTRGDSYNEQFF
TRBJ2-7	.	.	TRBV6-2/TRBV6-3	TGTGCCAGCAGTTTGGGCAGGGGTTACGAGCAGTACTTC	CASSLGRGYEQYF
TRBJ1-1	.	TRBD1	TRBV6-5	TGTGCCACCGAGGACAGGGCAAACACTGAAGCTTTCTTT	CATEDRANTEAFF
TRBJ2-7	.	.	TRBV11-2	TGTGCCAGCAGCCCTTTAGGGGTGGACGAGCAGTACTTC	CASSPLGVDEQYF
TRBJ1-1	few	.	TRBV6-5	TGTGCCAGCAGGCCGGGACACTTGAACACTGAAGCTTTCTTT	CASRPGHLNTEAFF
TRBJ1-4	.	.	TRBV19	TGTGCCAGTAGTCGACAGTCCCTCCGGGAAAAACTGTTTTTT	CASSRQSLREKLFF
TRBJ2-3	.	.	TRBV10-3	TGTGCCATCAGTGTAGGGGACACCAGCACAGATACGCAGTATTTT	CAISVGDTSTDTQYF
TRBJ2-2	.	.	TRBV13	TGTGCCAGCACCCTAACGGGTTCGATGAACACCGGGGAGCTGTTTTTT	CASTLTGSMNTGELFF
TRBJ2-3	.	TRBD2	TRBV6-5	TGTGCCAGCAGTTACTCCTTGGGGGGGGAAGATACGCAGTATTTT	CASSYSLGGEDTQYF
TRBJ2-7	.	TRBD1	TRBV5-4	TGTGCCAGCAGTGATGACGGTCCGTTCCGGGACAGGCCCTCCTACGAGCAGTACTTC	CASSDDGPFRDRPSYEQYF
TRBJ2-7	.	.	TRBV6-6	TGTGCCAGCGTCTTCAGGGGGGCCCACTACGAGCAGTACTTC	CASVFRGAHYEQYF
TRBJ1-2	.	.	TRBV4-2	TGTGCCAGCAGCCAAGAGGGGGGCTATGGCTACACCTTC	CASSQEGGYGYTF
TRBJ1-2	.	TRBD1	TRBV19	TGTGCCAGTAGTTTTCGGGCCCCACAGGGGATCCCTTATGGCTACACCTTC	CASSFRAPQGIPYGYTF
TRBJ2-1	.	TRBD2	TRBV5-1	TGCGCCAGCAGGCTAGCGGGTTACAATGAGCAGTTCTTC	CASRLAGYNEQFF
TRBJ2-7	.	TRBD2	TRBV10-1	TGCGCCAGCAGTCCCGGGACTAGCGGGAGAAACGAGCAGTACTTC	CASSPGTSGRNEQYF
TRBJ1-1	once	.	TRBV24-1	TGTGCCACTAATACCGGGACATTTCCCATGAACACTGAAGCTTTCTTT	CATNTGTFPMNTEAFF
TRBJ1-1	once	.	TRBV18	TGTGCCAGCTCACCAGCTATGAACACTGAAGCTTTCTTT	CASSPAMNTEAFF
TRBJ2-3	.	.	TRBV3-1/TRBV3-2	TGTGCCAGCAGCCCTGCGAGCACTAGCACAGATACGCAGTATTTT	CASSPASTSTDTQYF
TRBJ1-3	.	.	TRBV18	TGTGCCAGCTCCCCAACGGGGTTCCCTGGAAACACCATATATTTT	CASSPTGFPGNTIYF
TRBJ2-1	.	TRBD2	TRBV30	TGTGCCTGGAGTGTACCAAAAGCGGGGGGATACAATGAGCAGTTCTTC	CAWSVPKAGGYNEQFF
TRBJ2-5	few	.	TRBV5-1	TGCGCCAGCAGCTTGAACCCGGGCTCTAAGGGGGAGACCCAGTACTTC	CASSLNPGSKGETQYF
TRBJ2-7	.	.	TRBV27	TGTGCCAGCAGTCCCGCCGGCGGGGCTGGTGGCGAGCAGTACTTC	CASSPAGGAGGEQYF
TRBJ2-1	.	.	TRBV5-1	TGCGCCAGCAGCTTGATCGGTCGGGGAACCTACAATGAGCAGTTCTTC	CASSLIGRGTYNEQFF
TRBJ1-5	.	.	TRBV7-8	TGTGCCAGCAGCTTTGGCAGTTTGATTCAGCCCCAGCATTTT	CASSFGSLIQPQHF
TRBJ2-7	.	.	TRBV6-5	TGTGCCAGCAGTTACGGACAGAGAAACTACGAGCAGTACTTC	CASSYGQRNYEQYF
TRBJ1-5	.	.	TRBV27	TGTGCCAGCAGTTTAATGGGTCAGGTCGATCAGCCCCAGCATTTT	CASSLMGQVDQPQHF
TRBJ2-7	.	.	TRBV6-5	TGTGCCAGCAGTTACCGGGACTTTTCCTACGAGCAGTACTTC	CASSYRDFSYEQYF